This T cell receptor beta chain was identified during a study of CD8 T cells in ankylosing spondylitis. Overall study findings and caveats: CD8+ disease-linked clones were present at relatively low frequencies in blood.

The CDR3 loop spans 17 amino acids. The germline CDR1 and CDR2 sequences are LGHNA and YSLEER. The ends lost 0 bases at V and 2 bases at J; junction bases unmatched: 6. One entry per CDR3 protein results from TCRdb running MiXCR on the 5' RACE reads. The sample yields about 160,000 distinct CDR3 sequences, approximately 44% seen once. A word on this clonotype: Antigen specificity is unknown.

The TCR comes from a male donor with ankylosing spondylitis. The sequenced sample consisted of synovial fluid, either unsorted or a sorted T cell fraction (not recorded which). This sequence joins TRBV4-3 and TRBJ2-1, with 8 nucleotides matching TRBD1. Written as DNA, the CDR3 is TGCGCCAGCAGCCAAGACCCAGGGGGCCCCGCCTACAATGAGCAGTTCTTC. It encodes CASSQDPGGPAYNEQFF.